This T cell receptor beta chain appears in the sequencing data of a study of beta chain features in type 1 diabetes. Reverse transcription of all isolated RNA meant that expressed TCRB transcripts were sequenced. The method was immunoSEQ multiplex PCR; TCRdb's version includes in-frame clones alone and lacks a portion of them. This table holds fewer than 150,000 clones, 6.9% found once. This CDR3 is 16 amino acids long. Trimming cost V 5 bases and J 5 bases; bases outside gene matches: 11. Germline-derived CDR1 and CDR2 are LNHNV and YYDKDF (reference sequence). In its sample, this clone was seen a few times.

The source material was central memory CD4+ T cells from blood. The receptor was isolated from a woman in her 30s in good health. V gene TRBV15 combines with J gene TRBJ2-2, with 7 bases lining up with TRBD2. The CDR3 nucleotides read TGTGCCACCAGCGTAAGAGTTCCGGGAGGTACCGGGGAGCTGTTTTTT. Translating it yields CATSVRVPGGTGELFF.